This T cell receptor (beta chain) was profiled in a study of quantifying T cell responses using KT2 cells. As for the study in general: RNA was reverse transcribed with TCR alpha and beta constant-region primers. Under optimum conditions, T4 ligation efficiency was estimated at more than 9.5%.

Germline V lookup: CDR1 SGHDT, CDR2 YYEEEE. The ends were cut back, 3 bases at V and 0 bases at J, with 14 bases in the middle. The CDR3 extends over 16 amino acids. Study-level results: KT2 sequence counts showed saturation when very many KT2 cells were spiked in.

On this clonotype itself: What it binds is not known.

The cDNA 3' end received a ligated oligonucleotide with a UMI. An equimolar mix of RC1.1 and RC1.2 primed the beta chain across TRBC1 and TRBC2. TCRdb fed the UMI-ligation and nested PCR reads into MiXCR, producing one record per CDR3 protein. The sample has approximately 57,000 distinct CDR3 sequences, around 12% seen once. The TCR originated in a human donor. This sequence joins TRBV5-6 and TRBJ2-3; D is unclear. Sequencing used PBMCs spiked with cells of the T cell clone KT2. CDR3 sequence (DNA): TGTGCCAGCAGCTCCCCCTCGGCACCTAGCACAGATACGCAGTATTTT. Protein product: CASSSPSAPSTDTQYF.